The 19 T cell receptor beta chains presented below share a single source sample, sequenced in a study of cytomegalovirus exposure and HLA in healthy donors. Some clones are missing from TCRdb's copy, which holds only in-frame ones; the method was immunoSEQ multiplex PCR. Of about 65,000 clones in the sample, about 90% are singletons; the top ten hold 1.3%. Sequenced input: PBMCs. All receptors come from a woman between 18 and 29 years old in good health and CMV-seronegative.

The chain links TRBV28 to TRBJ1-1; 8 positions agree with TRBD1. The V segment lost 5 bases and the J segment 4 bases; nucleotides outside the gene matches: 12. The CDR3 totals 16 residues. Germline assignment: CDR1 MDHEN and CDR2 SYDVKM. DNA of the CDR3: TGTGCCAGCAGTACCTACGTTACGACAGGGGTCACTGAAGCTTTCTTT. It translates to CASSTYVTTGVTEAFF.

This clone showed up just once. The chain employs TRBV11-2 and TRBJ2-7; tentatively, D is TRBD2 (5 bases). The germline CDR1 and CDR2 sequences are SGHAT and FQNNGV. Trimming took 6 bases from V and 3 from J, leaving 18 bases between them. This CDR3 region has 15 residues. The CDR3 sequence: CASSRTGNPLYEQYF. CDR3 DNA: TGTGCCAGCAGTCGAACCGGGAACCCTCTCTACGAGCAGTACTTC.

The chain has TRBV6-6 and TRBJ2-3; 14 positions match TRBD2. The germline CDR1 and CDR2 sequences are MNHNY and SVGAGI (reference sequence). V shed 3 bases and J 6 bases; nucleotides not matched to a gene: 2. The CDR3 has 15 residues. CDR3 DNA sequence: TGTGCCAGCAGTTATGGGACTAGCGGGAGTGATACGCAGTATTTT. Amino acid sequence: CASSYGTSGSDTQYF.

The chain joins TRBV4-1 to TRBJ2-1; a possible D gene is TRBD2 (7 bases). The V gene lost 1 base and the J gene lost 7 bases, with 14 bases spanning the gap. This CDR3 contains 15 residues. Germline CDR1 is MGHRA and CDR2 is YSYEKL. CDR3 region: CASSQVRGARNEQFF. CDR3 coding DNA: TGCGCCAGCAGCCAAGTCCGGGGGGCCCGGAATGAGCAGTTCTTC.

The rearrangement joins TRBV5-6 to TRBJ2-6; D unresolved. V dropped 9 bases and J dropped 0 bases, with 13 bases sitting between them. This CDR3 comprises 15 residues. Germline V gene lookup returns CDR1 SGHDT and CDR2 YYEEEE. CDR3 protein: CATRTGFSGANVLTF. DNA of the CDR3: TGTGCCACCAGGACGGGTTTCTCTGGGGCCAACGTCCTGACTTTC.

The chain employs TRBV5-1 and TRBJ2-1; TRBD1 aligns across 10 bases. V gave up 0 bases and J gave up 8 bases; unmatched junction bases: 8. There are 16 residues in the CDR3. Germline V gives CDR1 SGHRS, CDR2 YFSETQ. CDR3 sequence (DNA): TGCGCCAGCAGCTTGGAGGAGACAGGGGGCGAGGATGAGCAGTTCTTC. Its translation: CASSLEETGGEDEQFF.

This clone occurred once. V usage is TRBV9 and J usage is TRBJ2-3; TRBD1 aligns across 8 bases. Germline V gives CDR1 SGDLS, CDR2 YYNGEE. The CDR3 length is 16 residues. After removal of 4 bases from V and 1 base from J, the junction contained 8 bases not matched to a gene. CDR3 loop: CASSPRTGWGTDTQYF. CDR3 DNA: TGTGCCAGCAGCCCCCGGACAGGGTGGGGCACAGATACGCAGTATTTT.

The CDR3 nucleotides are TGTGCCAGCAGCTTGACAGGAGGAATCGCTGAAGCTTTCTTT. Translated, it gives CASSLTGGIAEAFF. The chain carries TRBV11-3 and TRBJ1-1, with D possibly matching TRBD1 (6 bases). The V end was cut by 3 bases, the J end by 6 bases, with 14 bases between. Germline V lookup: CDR1 SGHNT, CDR2 YENEEA. The CDR3 is 14 amino acids.

The V and J genes are TRBV9 and TRBJ1-3; 8 positions match TRBD1. Trimming cost V 0 bases and J 4 bases; bases outside gene matches: 3. The CDR3 totals 15 residues. Per germline, CDR1 SGDLS and CDR2 YYNGEE. CDR3 sequence: CASSVDGTGGNTIYF. In nucleotides, the CDR3 is TGTGCCAGCAGCGTAGATGGGACAGGAGGAAACACCATATATTTT.

V gene TRBV11-2 combines with J gene TRBJ1-2; a weak D match, TRBD1 (5 bases). Germline loops: CDR1 SGHAT, CDR2 FQNNGV. The germline V and J ends were trimmed by 5 bases and 2 bases, with 12 bases remaining between them. The CDR3 spans 14 residues. In nucleotides, the CDR3 is TGTGCCAGCAGCGAAGGGCAGGGCAACTATGGCTACACCTTC. This translates into CASSEGQGNYGYTF.

The chain joins TRBV14 to TRBJ1-2; D remains unclear. This CDR3 region has 14 residues. CDR1 and CDR2 (germline): SGHDN, FVKESK. V was shortened by 1 base and J by 1 base, with 7 bases between the two germline ends. CDR3 loop: CASSQGAINYGYTF. In nucleotides, the CDR3 is TGTGCCAGCAGCCAAGGGGCGATTAACTATGGCTACACCTTC.

This clone was detected only a few times. The CDR3, as DNA: TGTGCCAGCAGTTTATCCTCGGGAAGCAATCAGCCCCAGCATTTT. This codes for CASSLSSGSNQPQHF. This chain links TRBV28 with TRBJ1-5; D remains ambiguous. This CDR3 region has 15 residues. Trimming took off 1 base at V and 1 base at J, with 8 bases between the two ends. Germline V CDR1 and CDR2: MDHEN, SYDVKM.

The chain couples TRBV28 to TRBJ1-2; TRBD1 matches 7 bases. J gave up 4 bases and V 8 bases, and 4 bases lay outside the gene matches. The V gene's germline CDR1 is MDHEN and CDR2 SYDVKM. This CDR3 is built from 12 residues. The chain's CDR3 is CASQQGTYGYTF. In DNA, the CDR3 is TGTGCCAGCCAACAGGGGACCTATGGCTACACCTTC.

The chain couples TRBV7-8 to TRBJ2-7, with a weak D call TRBD2 (7 bases). The V gene lost 5 bases and the J gene lost 3 bases, with 20 bases spanning the gap. The CDR3 contains 16 residues. Germline-derived CDR1 and CDR2 are SGHVS and FQNEAQ. The CDR3 sequence: CASSAYRVPGGYEQYF. The CDR3 DNA reads TGTGCCAGCAGCGCCTACAGGGTCCCGGGGGGCTACGAGCAGTACTTC.

The chain links TRBV4-2 to TRBJ2-5, with D perhaps matching TRBD2 (7 bases). Trimming stripped 6 bases from V and 2 bases from J, with 16 bases between. Germline CDR1 is LGHNA and CDR2 is YNFKEQ. This CDR3 is 15 amino acids long. The CDR3 loop reads CASSTEGGPQETQYF. DNA of the CDR3: TGTGCCAGCAGTACGGAGGGGGGGCCTCAAGAGACCCAGTACTTC.

The chain recombines TRBV13 with TRBJ2-5; tentatively, D is TRBD2 (6 bases). Deletions cut 7 bases from V and 1 base from J, with 13 bases between. Germline values: CDR1 PRHDT, CDR2 FYEKMQ (reference sequence). The CDR3 sequence is 14 residues long. The CDR3 nucleotides read TGTGCCAGCACCAAAACTAGCCGCCAAGAGACCCAGTACTTC. Protein: CASTKTSRQETQYF.

The chain employs TRBV4-1 and TRBJ1-1, with TRBD1 as a possible D gene (5 bases). V lost 3 bases and J 0 bases, leaving 14 bases between the germline ends. Germline V gives CDR1 MGHRA, CDR2 YSYEKL. The CDR3 contains 16 residues. The CDR3 is CASSHDRGVLNTEAFF. CDR3 DNA sequence: TGCGCCAGCAGCCATGACCGGGGGGTCCTGAACACTGAAGCTTTCTTT.

This clone appeared once. The CDR3 region is CASSLGNDRGYEQFF. CDR3 sequence (DNA): TGTGCCAGCAGCCTCGGAAACGACAGGGGCTATGAGCAGTTCTTC. The gene calls are TRBV7-6 and TRBJ2-1; the match to TRBD1 covers 8 bases. J gave up 8 bases and V 5 bases, and 11 bases lay outside the gene matches. Germline V gene sequence: CDR1 SGHVS, CDR2 FNYEAQ. This CDR3 is 15 amino acids long.

The chain is built from TRBV2 and TRBJ2-3; 12 bases are shared with TRBD2. The junction had 13 bases not matched to a gene; V was cut back by 6 bases and J by 3 bases. Germline CDR1 and CDR2: SNHLY and FYNNEI. The length of the CDR3 is 18 residues. The CDR3, as DNA: TGTGCCAGCAGCCCTCAAGGGTTACTAGCGGGGGGAACAGATACGCAGTATTTT. Protein: CASSPQGLLAGGTDTQYF.